This T cell receptor beta chain was identified in a study of cytomegalovirus exposure and HLA in healthy donors (dated by TCRdb to about 2017). Looking at the study overall: According to an earlier analysis of several hundred of the donors, about 170 million T cells yielded some 110 million unique TCR beta sequences and about 300 Gb of sequence data. The number of typed donors differed by locus: about 620-630 for A, B, C, DRB1 and DQB1; approximately 540 for DQA1; 600 to 610 for DPA1; and roughly 470 for DPB1. Of the approximately 400 genotyped donors, approximately 83% fell in the genetic ancestry cluster associated with self-reported Caucasian donors. The study was designed to test whether signatures of past pathogen exposure could be identified by cataloging public T cell receptors. Donor age, sex, ethnicity and CMV serostatus were collected together with the repertoire data. A later analysis re-examined previously published TCR beta repertoires from about 700 donors and added high-resolution HLA genotyping to investigate patterns of TCR occurrence. Using immunosequencing, the study profiled T cell repertoires from 666 subjects and related those repertoires to cytomegalovirus serostatus. A later genetic analysis took genome-wide SNP genotypes for about 60% of the roughly 670 donors and used that subset as a discovery cohort. Besides the first cohort of some 670 subjects, a separate validation cohort made up of around 120 different subjects was used. To predict cytomegalovirus infection status, the study brought together high-throughput TCR immunosequencing, statistical association of individual TCRs with disease status, and machine learning. An earlier analysis of around 580 of the donors used high-throughput TCR beta sequencing to judge whether each TCR beta V gene segment behaved as functional or pseudogenic. Among around 400 genotyped donors of the cohort, an average of approximately 200,000 unique TCR beta nucleotide sequences was sequenced per donor, of which approximately 18% were non-productive. Every discovery cohort repertoire had been produced on one sequencing platform. In the later analysis, no new phenotypic data were used to find candidate immune exposures; instead, reliance was placed on TCR beta sequences and their occurrence across donors. Both class I and class II loci were covered by HLA typing, at four-digit resolution. Approximately 300 gigabases of sequencing data and tens of millions of unique TCR sequences were included in an early release covering around 600 HLA-typed donors. A handful of DR-DQ haplotypes were treated as single units for association and clustering because of strong linkage in the cohort.

Reading the germline V gene (reference sequence) gives CDR1 SSHAT and CDR2 FNYEAQ. From its cysteine to its phenylalanine, the CDR3 spans 14 amino acids. The DNA shown is the 42-base CDR3, in frame from base 1. The cohort was made up of 666 healthy bone marrow donors. Cohort members were all nominally healthy when sampled, although unrecorded immune exposures were likely present. The donor tested CMV seropositive and was one of the 289 seropositive cohort members. Each donor provided a peripheral blood sample, and peripheral blood mononuclear cells were used for TCR beta sequencing. The Qiagen DNeasy Blood Extraction Kit was used to extract genomic DNA from the blood cell samples. The library was generated by the immunoSEQ multiplex PCR assay. For the multiplex PCR, a mixture combining 60 forward primers for TCR Vbeta segments and 13 reverse primers for TCR Jbeta segments was used. The CDR3 region of rearranged TCR beta genes was amplified from genomic DNA by a multiplex PCR assay. Amplified TCR beta libraries were sequenced as 87-base-pair reads on the Illumina HiSeq System. As for the authors' bioinformatics: A later analysis counted 75 million to 100 million unique TCR beta chains across the 666 repertoires, and some 11 million of these chains were shared by at least two donors. A nearest-neighbor algorithm error-corrected the raw reads and collapsed the reads into unique sequences, merging closely related sequences to remove PCR and sequencing errors. To assign V, D and J gene segments, CDR3 sequences were aligned to IMGT reference sequences. For a sequence to be retained, a match of at least six nucleotides to both a V gene segment and a J gene segment was required. A rearrangement was called productive if the CDR3 had no stop codons and remained in frame with V and J, and every other rearrangement was called non-productive. CDR3 was defined according to IMGT convention as the region running from the second conserved V-encoded cysteine to the conserved J-encoded phenylalanine. The earlier analysis of about 530 of the donors excluded any sequence lacking an unambiguous match to a single V gene segment. In an earlier analysis of several hundred of the donors, a V segment was called functional when productive rearrangements were above 56.7%, and segregating when the standard deviation between donors exceeded 5%. A statistical classification framework was built for diagnosing cytomegalovirus status from the catalog of TCR beta chain sequences. A later analysis assigned V and J genes by comparing TCR nucleotide sequences with IMGT/GENE-DB human TR gene sequences. A later analysis assigned CDR3 sequences and most-parsimonious VDJ recombination scenarios with the TCRdist pipeline. In a later analysis, each TCR beta chain was defined by its CDR3 amino acid sequence together with its V-gene family, and reads without a unique V-gene family were excluded. To address suspected cross-contamination and a sequencing artifact, a later analysis removed some 620 highly shared, low-generation-probability nucleotide sequences. For each public chain, a later analysis derived a clonal expansion index from normalized ranks of inferred template counts within each repertoire. A later analysis computed generation probabilities with a VDJ recombination model fitted to out-of-frame rearrangements, and checked the results against IGoR. Hypergeometric tests were used in a later analysis to score TCR-TCR, TCR-HLA and TCR-CMV co-occurrence, with a repertoire-size bias correction applied to the TCR pairs. A later analysis estimated false discovery rates by permuting HLA or CMV assignments 20 times. In a later analysis, co-occurring TCRs were grouped with DBSCAN, and TCRdist sequence similarity was added when clustering was performed within HLA-allele-positive subsets. For co-occurrence clustering, repertoires with fewer than 30,000 or more than 120,000 public chains were excluded, along with about five repertoires with anomalous nucleotide sharing. TCRdb provides this immuneACCESS table in a form limited to in-frame rearrangements. Some clones are lacking; in checked studies, under half of them reflect an unresolved V gene, and why the rest are absent is not known. D and trimming were read from the DNA, whereas the V and J calls and clone size are those reported in that table. The sample data list approximately 150,000 clones, and 65% to 90% of these were observed just once. About 10% of the sample is taken by the ten largest.

General conclusions and limits of the study: Some IMGT-functional V segments, including TRBV6-2 and TRBV6-3, could not be told apart with the 87-base-pair reads, so those segments were excluded. In both the original and validation cohorts, the classifier was reported to diagnose cytomegalovirus status with high specificity and sensitivity. In a later analysis, 15,000 to 20,000 TCR beta sequences were associated with specific HLA alleles at a false discovery rate of 0.05. Seventeen rarely observed V segments, including chromosome 9 orphons, were excluded from the earlier analysis of several hundred of the donors because counts were too low. In a later genetic analysis, a missense DCLRE1C variant was associated with V-gene and J-gene trimming of TCR beta chains, and the association was replicated in an independent cohort. HLA typing was unavailable for some donors at each locus, so association tests used only the typed subset. In a later genetic analysis, fewer N-insertions in productive TCRs were reported among donors in an Asian-associated ancestry cluster than the approximately 670-donor mean. The presence/absence analyses assumed that sequencing depth was roughly uniform across donors, and that assumption may not be true. Assigning TCR associations to individual alleles was difficult when HLA alleles, especially DR and DQ, strongly co-occurred. In an earlier analysis of 587 of the donors, most TCR beta V segments were observed in productive rearrangements about 90% or about 30% of the time, broadly matching IMGT annotations. A further reported finding was that TCR beta sequences accurately predicted the HLA-A and HLA-B alleles for most subjects in the first cohort. The authors suggested that the approach could potentially be extended to other disease states and immunological phenotypes. While some public TCRs were present in many individuals, most TCR sequences turned up only very rarely across donors. In a later analysis, most CMV-associated TCR beta chains were found to appear HLA-restricted, with HLA associations seemingly driven largely by CMV exposure. In a later analysis, the rate of TCR association differed among HLA loci, with DRB1 alleles having the most associated TCRs and HLA-C alleles having the fewest. Correlated functional status among segregating V segments might reflect linkage disequilibrium, but an unknown experimental factor could not be ruled out. The study listed 164 TCR beta chains as associated with cytomegalovirus. A cluster of highly shared sequence variants was judged likely to represent a technical artifact of the sequencing pipeline. This cohort had only TCR beta chains sequenced, and the lack of alpha or paired-chain data limited which features could be detected. In a later analysis, several top co-occurrence clusters were reported to appear linked to parvovirus B19, influenza, CMV and Epstein-Barr virus. In vitro tests confirmed that a few of the cytomegalovirus-associated TCR beta chains recognize cytomegalovirus antigens. The only immune exposure information available for the cohort was CMV serostatus. Compared with equally common non-associated chains, HLA-associated TCR beta chains in a later analysis were more clonally expanded and had lower generation probabilities.

On this clone: The antigen this receptor binds is unknown. One end of the junction is discordant with germline, which a read error may explain.

What was sequenced was PBMCs. Rearrangement joined TRBV7-7 to TRBJ2-1, and TRBD1 may be the D gene, going by 6 matching bases. The TCR comes from a man aged 50-59 years in good health and CMV-seropositive. Here the CDR3 is given as CASSLGRGTNEQFF. The bases read TGTGCTAGCAGCTTAGGCAGGGGCACGAATGAGCAGTTCTTC.